The rows below give T cell receptor beta chains drawn from one sample of a study of CD8 T cells in ankylosing spondylitis. TCRdb re-derived calls from the 5' RACE reads in MiXCR, one entry per CDR3 protein. The data show 150,000 to 200,000 distinct CDR3 sequences, over 10% seen once. Sequenced input: blood, either unsorted or a sorted T cell fraction (not recorded which). These receptors were taken from a female donor with ankylosing spondylitis or in good health (not recorded which). The CDR3 runs from the conserved cysteine through the conserved F or W. Each record gives: clone size, D gene, V gene, J gene, CDR3 protein, CDR3 DNA. A D gene is named only where the DNA matches it firmly. Clone size appears in some rows only: once, few, many, or a class for an expanded clone.

many,-,TRBV6-1,TRBJ1-5,CASSDRFNQPQHF,TGTGCCAGCAGTGACAGGTTCAATCAGCCCCAGCATTTT
-,TRBD2,TRBV20-1,TRBJ2-5,CSATWASGRGETQYF,TGCAGTGCTACCTGGGCTAGCGGGAGGGGAGAGACCCAGTACTTC
-,-,TRBV7-2,TRBJ2-2,CASSLARMDTGELFF,TGTGCCAGCAGCTTAGCTCGGATGGACACCGGGGAGCTGTTTTTT
-,TRBD2,TRBV29-1,TRBJ2-1,CSVKREGGNEQFF,TGCAGCGTCAAGCGGGAGGGGGGCAATGAGCAGTTCTTC
-,TRBD1,TRBV7-8,TRBJ1-1,CASSPSWTGNTEAFF,TGTGCCAGCAGCCCCTCCTGGACAGGGAACACTGAAGCTTTCTTT
many,-,TRBV6-2/TRBV6-3,TRBJ1-5,CASTNGGAGNQPQHF,TGTGCCAGCACCAACGGGGGGGCTGGCAATCAGCCCCAGCATTTT
many,-,TRBV6-6,TRBJ1-1,CASSYAEGTEAFF,TGTGCCAGCAGTTACGCGGAGGGGACTGAAGCTTTCTTT
few,-,TRBV7-2,TRBJ2-7,CASSLAGQGKNEQYF,TGTGCCAGCAGCTTAGCTGGGCAGGGGAAAAACGAGCAGTACTTC
few,-,TRBV5-1,TRBJ2-1,CASAYYRSYNEQFF,TGCGCCAGCGCGTATTATCGCTCCTACAATGAGCAGTTCTTC
many,TRBD1,TRBV7-2,TRBJ2-7,CASSLAGQGAYEQYF,TGTGCCAGCAGCTTAGCGGGTCAGGGGGCTTACGAGCAGTACTTC
few,TRBD1,TRBV20-1,TRBJ2-7,CSARDPRTGSYEQYF,TGCAGTGCTAGAGACCCCCGGACAGGGAGCTACGAGCAGTACTTC
few,TRBD2,TRBV27,TRBJ2-3,CASSLTRTSGLFDTQYF,TGTGCCAGCAGCTTAACTCGGACTAGCGGGCTTTTTGATACGCAGTATTTT
-,-,TRBV7-9,TRBJ2-1,CASSSRGAPANEQFF,TGTGCCAGCAGCTCCAGAGGGGCCCCTGCGAATGAGCAGTTCTTC
many,-,TRBV7-2,TRBJ1-2,CASDSGNGGYTF,TGTGCCAGCGACTCCGGGAACGGGGGCTACACCTTC
many,-,TRBV7-2,TRBJ2-7,CASSLRSSEQYF,TGTGCCAGCAGCTTACGCTCATCCGAGCAGTACTTC
many,-,TRBV20-1,TRBJ2-1,CSARPQGFYEQFF,TGCAGTGCTAGGCCCCAGGGATTCTATGAGCAGTTCTTC
few,TRBD1,TRBV20-1,TRBJ1-5,CSARDKQGFSNQPQHF,TGCAGTGCTAGAGACAAACAGGGGTTTAGCAATCAGCCCCAGCATTTT
-,TRBD2,TRBV7-3,TRBJ2-1,CASSSPSGKNEQFF,TGTGCCAGCAGCTCTCCTAGCGGGAAAAATGAGCAGTTCTTC
-,TRBD2,TRBV11-2,TRBJ2-1,CASRISGRALYNEQFF,TGTGCCAGCAGAATTAGCGGGAGGGCCCTCTACAATGAGCAGTTCTTC
few,-,TRBV7-2,TRBJ2-7,CASSSTSGYEQYF,TGTGCCAGCAGCTCTACCTCGGGCTACGAGCAGTACTTC
-,TRBD2,TRBV12-5,TRBJ2-1,CASGTGTSGSVF,TGTGCTAGTGGAACCGGGACTAGCGGGAGCGTGTTC
-,-,TRBV4-1,TRBJ2-7,CASSQIKGTAGKVYEQYF,TGCGCCAGCAGCCAGATTAAGGGTACGGCTGGGAAGGTCTACGAGCAGTACTTC
many,-,TRBV7-8,TRBJ1-5,CASSSLGRGRSNQPQHF,TGTGCCAGCAGCTCACTAGGGCGGGGCCGGAGCAATCAGCCCCAGCATTTT
few,TRBD1,TRBV20-1,TRBJ2-4,CSTRNRDSDIQYF,TGCAGTACCCGAAACCGGGACAGCGACATTCAGTACTTC
-,TRBD2,TRBV7-9,TRBJ2-2,CASSWEGRWPGELFF,TGTGCCAGCAGCTGGGAGGGCAGATGGCCCGGGGAGCTGTTTTTT
many,-,TRBV27,TRBJ2-6,CASTRNSGANVLTF,TGTGCCAGCACCCGAAATTCCGGGGCCAACGTCCTGACTTTC
-,-,TRBV5-1,TRBJ2-5,CASSLAQDAQETQYF,TGCGCCAGCAGCTTGGCTCAAGACGCACAAGAGACCCAGTACTTC
many,-,TRBV9,TRBJ2-7,CASSVAGTRSYEQYF,TGTGCCAGCAGCGTAGCAGGTACTCGGTCCTACGAGCAGTACTTC
-,-,TRBV5-1,TRBJ2-1,CASSLSINEQFF,TGCGCCAGCAGCTTGTCGATTAATGAGCAGTTCTTC
-,-,TRBV20-1,TRBJ1-5,CSARSDSGNQPQHF,TGCAGTGCTCGATCGGACAGTGGGAATCAGCCCCAGCATTTT
few,-,TRBV9,TRBJ2-3,CASSRGTTAQYF,TGTGCCAGCAGTCGGGGGACCACGGCGCAGTATTTT
many,-,TRBV7-9,TRBJ1-1,CASSLSGGGTEAFF,TGTGCCAGCAGCCTATCGGGGGGCGGCACTGAAGCTTTCTTT
few,TRBD2,TRBV6-2/TRBV6-3,TRBJ2-1,CASSLLLAGGYYNEQFF,TGTGCCAGCAGCCTACTACTAGCGGGAGGGTACTACAATGAGCAGTTCTTC
many,TRBD2,TRBV28,TRBJ2-1,CASSLRLAGASYNEQFF,TGTGCCAGCAGTTTGAGGCTAGCGGGAGCCTCCTACAATGAGCAGTTCTTC
many,TRBD2,TRBV4-3,TRBJ2-3,CASSQASGGTDTQYF,TGCGCCAGCAGCCAAGCCAGCGGGGGCACAGATACGCAGTATTTT
many,TRBD2,TRBV7-8,TRBJ2-5,CASSLGRLLAASQETQYF,TGTGCCAGCAGCTTGGGTCGTTTACTAGCGGCGTCCCAAGAGACCCAGTACTTC
few,TRBD1,TRBV12-3/TRBV12-4,TRBJ1-4,CASTPTGGSEKLFF,TGTGCCAGCACCCCGACAGGGGGAAGTGAAAAACTGTTTTTT
many,-,TRBV6-2/TRBV6-3,TRBJ2-7,CASSYVTRGHYVEQYF,TGTGCCAGCAGTTATGTGACTAGGGGACATTACGTGGAGCAGTACTTC
-,-,TRBV20-1,TRBJ1-1,CSAGSGRGMNIEAFF,TGCAGTGCTGGGTCAGGGAGGGGCATGAACATTGAAGCTTTCTTT
many,-,TRBV4-3,TRBJ1-4,CASSLYPEKLFF,TGCGCCAGCAGCCTCTACCCTGAAAAACTGTTTTTT
-,TRBD2,TRBV9,TRBJ2-5,CASSVMGAGKETQYF,TGTGCCAGCAGCGTAATGGGAGCGGGAAAAGAGACCCAGTACTTC
-,-,TRBV7-2,TRBJ1-5,CASSEGVLGPQHF,TGTGCCAGCAGCGAGGGGGTACTTGGACCCCAGCATTTT
once,-,TRBV19,TRBJ1-1,CASSSGGKGDMNTEAFF,TGTGCCAGTAGTTCTGGCGGGAAGGGCGACATGAACACTGAAGCTTTCTTT